This TCR beta chain was sequenced during a study of T cell responses to AZD1222 COVID-19 vaccine. Assay: immunoSEQ multiplex PCR; the TCRdb copy retains only in-frame clones and omits some. The sample lists approximately 160,000 clones; 75% to 95% were seen once. Study-level points and caveats: Clonal diversity may have been underestimated, and the donors were mostly white British, with more females than males.

A note on this clone: Its antigen is unidentified.

The germline CDR1 and CDR2 sequences are SGHNT and YENEEA. The CDR3 has 19 amino acids. The V gene end was trimmed by 5 bases and the J gene end by 0 bases; junction bases not matched to a gene: 10. V gene TRBV11-3 combines with J gene TRBJ2-2; 12 bases agree with TRBD2. The receptor's source is an adult in good health. Specimen: peripheral blood, collected on day 0 of AZD1222 vaccination. The CDR3: CASSTHLAGGNANTGELFF. Written as DNA, the CDR3 is TGTGCCAGCAGCACCCATCTAGCGGGAGGGAACGCGAACACCGGGGAGCTGTTTTTT.